This T cell receptor beta chain was found in a study of T cell changes during pregnancy in multiple sclerosis. Here immunoSEQ multiplex PCR was the method, and the copy in TCRdb shows in-frame clones only, minus some. Of approximately 10,000 clones in the sample, around four fifths are singletons; the top ten hold about 11%. The CDR3 has 14 residues. V lost 6 bases to trimming and J lost 2 bases, with 14 bases between them. Germline-derived CDR1 and CDR2 are SGHRS and YFSETQ. This clone was seen a handful of times. This material consisted of CD8+ T cells from peripheral blood mononuclear cells, taken after pregnancy. This receptor was taken from a female donor in good health, enrolled as a control in a pregnancy study. This chain uses TRBV5-1 with TRBJ2-5, with a weak D call TRBD1 (5 bases). The CDR3 reads CASTQDTPQETQYF. CDR3 DNA: TGCGCCAGCACCCAGGACACCCCTCAAGAGACCCAGTACTTC.